The 22 T cell receptor beta chains presented below share a single source sample, sequenced in a study of naive and memory T cell subsets. An oligonucleotide containing a UMI was ligated to the 3' end of TCR cDNA. Four PCR rounds used nested alpha and beta constant region primers plus the SP2 primer. Via MiXCR, TCRdb re-called the 5' RACE reads, giving one row per CDR3 protein. The sample has about 62,000 distinct CDR3 sequences, 8% seen once. The source is a female donor in good health.

This clonotype occurred a few times. Its ends do not fully match the called genes, so a read error is possible. V is TRBV18 and J is TRBJ2-7, with D maybe TRBD1 (5 bases). CDR1 is KGHSH and CDR2 is LQKENI in the germline V gene. The CDR3 totals 13 residues. The CDR3 DNA is TGTGCCAGCTCACCAACCCCAGGGTCCGCAGAGGTCTTC. Its protein is CASSPTPGSAEVF.

On this clonotype: An end of the junction does not agree with germline; a read error may underlie this. V and J are TRBV27 and TRBJ2-1; the D is unclear. Germline CDR1 and CDR2: MNHEY and SMNVEV (reference sequence). The CDR3 runs to 14 residues. CDR3 sequence (DNA): TGTGCCAGCAGTTCGACTCCTTCCTACAAGGAGCAGTTCTTC. This sequence encodes CASSSTPSYKEQFF.

This clonotype was recorded at least ten times. The chain has TRBV4-1 and TRBJ2-1; D uncertain. Per the germline V gene, CDR1 is MGHRA and CDR2 is YSYEKL. V was cut by 1 base and J by 6 bases, with 13 bases left in between. The CDR3 covers 15 residues. CDR3 DNA: TGCGCCAGCAGCCAAGCGCCGTCAACTCGCAATGAGCAGTTCTTC. This gives the protein CASSQAPSTRNEQFF.

This clonotype came up a few times. The rearrangement joins TRBV5-1 to TRBJ2-1, with 9 nucleotides matching TRBD1. The CDR3 spans 19 residues. After removal of 3 bases from V and 1 base from J, the junction contained 14 bases not matched to a gene. In germline, CDR1 is SGHRS, CDR2 YFSETQ. The CDR3 DNA sequence: TGCGCCAGCAGCTCGCTTCCCGGGACAGGGTTTGGGTCCTACAATGAGCAGTTCTTC. It translates to CASSSLPGTGFGSYNEQFF.

There are a few counts of this clonotype. The genes are TRBV7-8 and TRBJ2-1; weak D call: TRBD2 (6 bases). CDR3 length equals 14 residues. Trimming left V 2 bases short and J 5 bases short, with 10 bases between. Germline V gives CDR1 SGHVS, CDR2 FQNEAQ. This CDR3 is CASSLWTGDNEQFF. DNA of the CDR3: TGTGCCAGCAGCTTATGGACGGGAGACAATGAGCAGTTCTTC.

A few counts support this clonotype. The rearrangement joins TRBV6-5 to TRBJ2-1; D is undetermined. The V gene lost 2 bases and the J gene lost 2 bases, with 7 bases spanning the gap. This CDR3 contains 14 residues. Germline CDR1 is MNHEY and CDR2 is SVGAGI. This CDR3 is CASSYERPYNEQFF. The CDR3 DNA is TGTGCCAGCAGTTACGAGCGACCCTACAATGAGCAGTTCTTC.

V and J are TRBV12-3 or TRBV12-4 and TRBJ2-2, with 8 bases fitting TRBD1. The trim removed 5 bases at V and 5 bases at J, leaving 10 bases unmatched. The CDR3 is 16 amino acids. The CDR3: CASSPRTGRGTGELFF. The CDR3 DNA is TGTGCCAGCAGTCCCCGGACAGGGAGAGGTACCGGGGAGCTGTTTTTT.

In this sample, this clonotype turned up many times. The chain employs TRBV28 and TRBJ2-6; TRBD2 matches at 7 bases. After removal of 10 bases from V and 0 bases from J, the junction contained 12 bases not matched to a gene. CDR1 is MDHEN and CDR2 is SYDVKM in the germline V gene. The CDR3 consists of 17 residues. CDR3 in amino acids: CATNTGTGGSGANVLTF. CDR3 in DNA: TGTGCCACCAATACCGGGACGGGGGGCTCTGGGGCCAACGTCCTGACTTTC.

This sequence joins TRBV12-3 or TRBV12-4 and TRBJ2-5, with D perhaps matching TRBD1 (6 bases). CDR3 length equals 14 residues. The V end lost 3 bases, the J end lost 2 bases, and 10 bases lay between the germline ends. The CDR3 DNA reads as TGTGCCAGCAGTTTTATGACAGGTCAAGAGACCCAGTACTTC. Its translation is CASSFMTGQETQYF.

This clonotype appeared many times. This chain connects TRBV6-6 to TRBJ1-1, with D perhaps TRBD1 (5 bases). The CDR3 length is 12 residues. CDR1 is MNHNY and CDR2 is SVGAGI in the germline V gene (reference sequence). Trimming took off 5 bases at V and 4 bases at J, with 8 bases between the two ends. CDR3 bases: TGTGCCAGCAGTCAGGGAGTCACTGAAGCTTTCTTT. It yields the protein CASSQGVTEAFF.

Ten or more counts support this clonotype. The CDR3 protein is CASSKYRVEKLFF. In DNA, the CDR3 is TGTGCCAGCAGCAAGTACAGGGTAGAAAAACTGTTTTTT. The chain employs TRBV7-9 and TRBJ1-4; weak D call: TRBD1 (6 bases). The germline CDR1 and CDR2 sequences are SEHNR and FQNEAQ (reference sequence). There are 13 residues in the CDR3. The V end lost 5 bases, the J end lost 8 bases, and 12 bases lay between the germline ends.

This rearrangement joins TRBV3-1 to TRBJ1-1, with D possibly TRBD1 on 6 matching bases. Germline CDR1 LGHDT, CDR2 YNNKEL (reference sequence). The length of the CDR3 is 15 residues. Trimming shortened V by 0 bases and J by 8 bases, and 16 bases separated the two germline ends. CDR3 nucleotides: TGTGCCAGCAGCCAAGAAGGGGGGGTCTTGTCCGAAGCTTTCTTT. Protein sequence: CASSQEGGVLSEAFF.

This clonotype was counted between two and nine times. The J gene is TRBJ2-5, the V gene TRBV3-1; possibly TRBD1 or TRBD2 for D (5 bases each). Between the trimmed V and J ends, which lost 3 bases and 4 bases, there was a span of 18 bases. The CDR3 runs to 16 residues. CDR1 is LGHDT and CDR2 is YNNKEL in the germline V gene (reference sequence). The CDR3 protein is CASSHSPGPGGETQYF. The CDR3 bases are TGTGCCAGCAGCCATAGTCCGGGGCCGGGCGGAGAGACCCAGTACTTC.

There are a few counts of this clonotype. For the CDR3, the DNA is TGTGCCAGCAGTCCTCCGAAGGGAGGGAAAAACACAGATACGCAGTATTTT. This gives the protein CASSPPKGGKNTDTQYF. This rearrangement joins TRBV12-3 or TRBV12-4 to TRBJ2-3; 7 nucleotides agree with TRBD2. The CDR3 is made up of 17 amino acids. J lost 2 bases, V lost 5 bases, and 13 bases had no gene match.

This clonotype was counted ten times or more. The J gene is TRBJ1-4, the V gene TRBV12-3 or TRBV12-4, with D perhaps matching TRBD1 (6 bases). Trimming took 6 bases from V and 8 from J, leaving 25 bases between them. The CDR3 loop spans 17 amino acids. CDR3 nucleotides: TGTGCCAGCAGCTCCCAGACTATAGGGGGGGGTAACGAAAAACTGTTTTTT. This translates into CASSSQTIGGGNEKLFF.

This clonotype was counted only a few times. The rearrangement uses TRBV5-1 and TRBJ2-1; D gene ambiguous. The length of the CDR3 is 16 residues. CDR1 and CDR2 from the germline V gene are SGHRS and YFSETQ. Trimming took 1 base from V and 0 from J, leaving 11 bases between them. Here the CDR3 DNA reads TGCGCCAGCAGCTTGTACCCACCGAGCTCCTACAATGAGCAGTTCTTC. Protein: CASSLYPPSSYNEQFF. Complete variable domain (other parts from reference TRBV5-1 and TRBJ2-1): KAGVTQTPRYLIKTRGQQVTLSCSPISGHRSVSWYQQTPGQGLQFLFEYFSETQRNKGNFPGRFSGRQFSNSRSEMNVSTLELGDSALYLCASSLYPPSSYNEQFFGPGTRLTVL.

The chain uses TRBV6-1 and TRBJ2-5; 11 bases fit TRBD2. Unmatched junction bases numbered 7, after V lost 5 bases and J lost 5 bases. The CDR3 has 15 amino acids. CDR1 is MNHNS, CDR2 SASEGT, per germline. The CDR3 is CASSNSGGALETQYF. DNA of the CDR3: TGTGCCAGCAGTAATAGCGGGGGGGCCCTGGAGACCCAGTACTTC.

The chain uses TRBV11-2 and TRBJ1-6; D is possibly TRBD1 (5 bases). Trimming left V 0 bases short and J 0 bases short, with 18 bases between. Germline V gene lookup returns CDR1 SGHAT and CDR2 FQNNGV. This CDR3 has 20 amino acids. For the CDR3, the DNA is TGTGCCAGCAGCTTAGATGTTTTGGGGGGAATATCCTCCTATAATTCACCCCTCCACTTT. Its protein is CASSLDVLGGISSYNSPLHF.

This clonotype showed up just a few times. The chain joins TRBV30 to TRBJ2-7, with 7 bases fitting TRBD1. CDR1 GTSNPN and CDR2 SVGIG come from the germline V gene (reference sequence). V gave up 1 base and J gave up 6 bases; unmatched junction bases: 6. CDR3 length equals 13 residues. In DNA, the CDR3 is TGTGCCTGGAGTGGGCAGGGGGTTCGCGAGCAGTACTTC. Its translation is CAWSGQGVREQYF.

This rearrangement joins TRBV29-1 to TRBJ2-3; D not certain. Trimming took off 4 bases at V and 2 bases at J, with 7 bases between the two ends. Germline loops: CDR1 SQVTM, CDR2 ANQGSEA. The CDR3 has 12 residues. In DNA form, the CDR3 reads TGCAGCGTTGGTCCAGTCACAGATACGCAGTATTTT. Its protein product is CSVGPVTDTQYF.

This clonotype was counted many times. The chain carries TRBV12-5 and TRBJ1-1, with 7 nucleotides matching TRBD1. Germline trimming cut 5 bases from V and 2 bases from J; bases unmatched to any gene: 8. Germline V gene lookup returns CDR1 LGHNT and CDR2 FRNRAP. The CDR3 is 15 residues long. In nucleotides, the CDR3 is TGTGCTAGTGGTCCCTACAGGGGCGCAAACACTGAAGCTTTCTTT. Residues: CASGPYRGANTEAFF.

This clonotype has only a few counts. This chain joins TRBV19 and TRBJ2-1; D may be TRBD2 (5 bases). The V and J ends lost 3 bases and 0 bases respectively, with 12 bases between them. Germline CDR1 LNHDA, CDR2 SQIVND (reference sequence). The CDR3 runs to 16 residues. The CDR3 DNA is TGTGCCAGTAGTATTATGGCGGGTAGCTCCTACAATGAGCAGTTCTTC. As protein: CASSIMAGSSYNEQFF.